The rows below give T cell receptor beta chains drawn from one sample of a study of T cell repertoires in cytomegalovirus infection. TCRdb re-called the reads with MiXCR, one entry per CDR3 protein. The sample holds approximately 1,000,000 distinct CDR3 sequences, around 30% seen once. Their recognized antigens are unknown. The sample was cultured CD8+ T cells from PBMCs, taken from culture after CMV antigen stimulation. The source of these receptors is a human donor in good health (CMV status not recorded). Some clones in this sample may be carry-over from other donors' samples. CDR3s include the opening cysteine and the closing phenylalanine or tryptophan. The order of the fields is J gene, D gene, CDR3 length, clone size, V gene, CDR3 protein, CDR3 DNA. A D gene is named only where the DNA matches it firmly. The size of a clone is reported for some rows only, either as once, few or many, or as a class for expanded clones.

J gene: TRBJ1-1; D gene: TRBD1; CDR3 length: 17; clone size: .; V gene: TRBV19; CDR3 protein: CASSHRRAGGPNTEAFF; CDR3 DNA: TGTGCCAGTAGCCACAGGAGGGCAGGGGGGCCGAACACTGAAGCTTTCTTT
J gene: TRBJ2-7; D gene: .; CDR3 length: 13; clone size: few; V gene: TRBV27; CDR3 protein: CASSREIFYEQYF; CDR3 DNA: TGTGCCAGCAGTCGGGAGATTTTCTACGAGCAGTACTTC
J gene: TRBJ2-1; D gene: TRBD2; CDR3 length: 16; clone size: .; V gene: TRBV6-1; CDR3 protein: CASSEKVGGGWDEQFF; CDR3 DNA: TGTGCCAGCAGTGAAAAAGTTGGGGGAGGGTGGGATGAGCAGTTCTTC
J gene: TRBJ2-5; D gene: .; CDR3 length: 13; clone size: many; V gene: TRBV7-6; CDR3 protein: CASSSSMWETQYF; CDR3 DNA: TGTGCCAGCAGCTCGAGTATGTGGGAGACCCAGTACTTC
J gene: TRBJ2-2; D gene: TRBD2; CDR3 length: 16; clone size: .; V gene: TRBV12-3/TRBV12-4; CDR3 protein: CASSFERGADTGELFF; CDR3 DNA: TGTGCCAGCAGTTTCGAGCGGGGGGCCGACACCGGGGAGCTGTTTTTT
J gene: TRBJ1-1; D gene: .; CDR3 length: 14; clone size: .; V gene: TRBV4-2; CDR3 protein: CASSQDLGFPEAFF; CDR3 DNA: TGTGCCAGCAGCCAAGATCTAGGTTTCCCTGAAGCTTTCTTT
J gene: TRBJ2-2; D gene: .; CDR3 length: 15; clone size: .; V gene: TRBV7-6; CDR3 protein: CASSLGPTNTGELFF; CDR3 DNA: TGTGCCAGCAGCTTAGGACCGACGAACACCGGGGAGCTGTTTTTT
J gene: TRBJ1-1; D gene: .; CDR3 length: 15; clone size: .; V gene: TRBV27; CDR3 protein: CASSLFNTGNTEAFF; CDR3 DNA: TGTGCCAGCAGTTTATTCAACACAGGGAACACTGAAGCTTTCTTT
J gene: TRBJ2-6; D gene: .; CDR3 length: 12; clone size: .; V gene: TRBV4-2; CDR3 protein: CASAVSTNVLTF; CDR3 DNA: TGTGCCAGCGCAGTCAGTACCAACGTCCTGACTTTC
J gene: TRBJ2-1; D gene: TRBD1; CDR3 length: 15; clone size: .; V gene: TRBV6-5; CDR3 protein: CASSPSTGGLNEQFF; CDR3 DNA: TGTGCCAGCAGTCCCTCGACAGGGGGGTTAAATGAGCAGTTCTTC
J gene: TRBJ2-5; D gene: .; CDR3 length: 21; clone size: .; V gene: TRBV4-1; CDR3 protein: CASSQEGRGKETPHGQETQYF; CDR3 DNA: TGCGCCAGCAGCCAAGAAGGTCGAGGCAAGGAAACCCCACATGGCCAAGAGACCCAGTACTTC
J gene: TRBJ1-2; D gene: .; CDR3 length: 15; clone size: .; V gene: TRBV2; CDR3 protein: CASRIRGALLYGYTF; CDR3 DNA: TGTGCCAGCAGGATCCGGGGGGCGTTATTATATGGCTACACCTTC
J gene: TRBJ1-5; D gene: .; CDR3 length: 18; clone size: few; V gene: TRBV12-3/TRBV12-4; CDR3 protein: CASSFWDSYKGSNQPQHF; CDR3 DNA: TGTGCCAGCAGTTTCTGGGACTCCTACAAGGGTAGCAATCAGCCCCAGCATTTT
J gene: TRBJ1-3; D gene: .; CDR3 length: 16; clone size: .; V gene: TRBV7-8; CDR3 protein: CASSVTGTVSGNTIYF; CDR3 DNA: TGTGCCAGCAGCGTGACCGGGACGGTTTCTGGAAACACCATATATTTT
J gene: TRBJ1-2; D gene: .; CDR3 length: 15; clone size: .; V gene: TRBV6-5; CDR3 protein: CASSIRDFPRDGYTF; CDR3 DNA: TGTGCCAGCAGTATCCGGGACTTTCCTAGGGATGGCTACACCTTC
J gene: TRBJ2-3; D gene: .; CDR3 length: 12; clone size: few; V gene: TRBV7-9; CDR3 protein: CATYNVRDTQYF; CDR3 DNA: TGTGCCACTTACAATGTGAGGGATACGCAGTATTTT
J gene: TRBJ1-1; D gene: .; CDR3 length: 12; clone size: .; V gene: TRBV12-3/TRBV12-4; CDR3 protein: CATRERNTEAFF; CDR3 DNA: TGTGCCACCCGGGAAAGGAACACTGAAGCTTTCTTT
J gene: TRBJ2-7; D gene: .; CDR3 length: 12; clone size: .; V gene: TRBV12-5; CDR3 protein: CASGLGQNEQYF; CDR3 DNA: TGTGCTAGTGGTTTGGGACAGAACGAGCAGTACTTC
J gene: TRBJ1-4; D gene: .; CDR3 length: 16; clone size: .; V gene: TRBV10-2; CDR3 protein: CASSEFRGGPNEKLFF; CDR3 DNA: TGCGCCAGCAGTGAGTTCCGAGGAGGTCCTAATGAAAAACTGTTTTTT
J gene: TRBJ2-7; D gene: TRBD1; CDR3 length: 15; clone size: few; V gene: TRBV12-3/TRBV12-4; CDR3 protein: CASRKLSGQGVEQYF; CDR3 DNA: TGTGCCAGCAGGAAACTTTCGGGACAGGGGGTCGAGCAGTACTTC
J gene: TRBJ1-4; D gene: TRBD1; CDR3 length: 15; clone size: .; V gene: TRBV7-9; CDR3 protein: CASSTPTGRDEKLFF; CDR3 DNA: TGTGCCAGCAGCACCCCGACAGGGAGAGATGAAAAACTGTTTTTT
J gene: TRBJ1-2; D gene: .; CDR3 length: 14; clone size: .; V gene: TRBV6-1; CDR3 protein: CAVEETGTLYGYTF; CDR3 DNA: TGTGCCGTAGAAGAGACCGGGACACTCTATGGCTACACCTTC
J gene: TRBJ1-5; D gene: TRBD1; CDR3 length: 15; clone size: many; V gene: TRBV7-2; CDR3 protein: CASSLWDRDNQPQHF; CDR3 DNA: TGTGCCAGCAGCTTATGGGACAGAGATAATCAGCCCCAGCATTTT
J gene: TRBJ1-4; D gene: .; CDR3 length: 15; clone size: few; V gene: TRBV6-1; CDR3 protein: CASSMPRGANEKLFF; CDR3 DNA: TGTGCCAGCAGTATGCCCCGGGGGGCAAATGAAAAACTGTTTTTT
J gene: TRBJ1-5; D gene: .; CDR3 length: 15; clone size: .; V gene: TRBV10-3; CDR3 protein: CAISEFAGQDQPQHF; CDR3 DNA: TGTGCCATCAGTGAATTCGCGGGACAAGATCAGCCCCAGCATTTT
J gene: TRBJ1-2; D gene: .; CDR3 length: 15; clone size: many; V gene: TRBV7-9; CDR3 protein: CASSHRHPRDYGYTF; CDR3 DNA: TGTGCCAGCAGCCATAGACACCCAAGGGACTATGGCTACACCTTC
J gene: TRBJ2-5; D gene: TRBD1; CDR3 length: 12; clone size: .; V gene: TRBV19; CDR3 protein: CATTGGVETQYF; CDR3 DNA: TGTGCCACGACAGGGGGCGTAGAGACCCAGTACTTC
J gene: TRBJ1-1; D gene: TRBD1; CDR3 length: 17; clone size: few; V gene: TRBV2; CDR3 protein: CASSGTLLGQGNTEAFF; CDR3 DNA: TGTGCCAGCAGTGGGACCCTTCTGGGACAGGGGAACACTGAAGCTTTCTTT
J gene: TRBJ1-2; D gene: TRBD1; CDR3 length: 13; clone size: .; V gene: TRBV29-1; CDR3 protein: CSPTRTGSNGYTF; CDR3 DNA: TGCAGCCCTACCCGGACAGGGTCAAATGGCTACACCTTC
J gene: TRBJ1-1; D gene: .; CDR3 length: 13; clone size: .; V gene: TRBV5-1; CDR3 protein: CASSLTGRGEAFF; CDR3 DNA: TGCGCCAGCAGCCTCACGGGGAGAGGTGAAGCTTTCTTT
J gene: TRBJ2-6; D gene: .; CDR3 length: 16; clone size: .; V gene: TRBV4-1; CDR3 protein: CASSQGVGAGANVLTF; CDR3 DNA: TGCGCCAGCAGCCAAGGAGTGGGGGCAGGGGCCAACGTCCTGACTTTC
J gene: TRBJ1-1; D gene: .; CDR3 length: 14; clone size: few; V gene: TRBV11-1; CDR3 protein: CASSRTAMNTEAFF; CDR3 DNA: TGTGCCAGCAGCCGGACGGCGATGAACACTGAAGCTTTCTTT
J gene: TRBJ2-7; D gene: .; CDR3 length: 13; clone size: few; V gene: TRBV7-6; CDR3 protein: CASSRGTEVEQYF; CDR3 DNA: TGTGCCAGCAGCCGGGGGACTGAGGTGGAGCAGTACTTC
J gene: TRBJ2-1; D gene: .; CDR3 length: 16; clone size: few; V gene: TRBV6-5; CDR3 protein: CASSPYMPSSYNEQFF; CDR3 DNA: TGTGCCAGCTCCCCCTACATGCCCAGCTCCTACAATGAGCAGTTCTTC
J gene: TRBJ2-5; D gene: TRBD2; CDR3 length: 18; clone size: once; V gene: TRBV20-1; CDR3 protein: CSARDFGTSGGAEETQYF; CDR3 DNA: TGCAGTGCTAGAGATTTTGGGACTAGCGGGGGGGCGGAAGAGACCCAGTACTTC
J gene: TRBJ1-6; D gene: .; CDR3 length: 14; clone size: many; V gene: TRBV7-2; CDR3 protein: CASTLNIGDSPLHF; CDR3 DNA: TGTGCCAGCACCCTAAACATAGGGGACTCACCCCTCCACTTT
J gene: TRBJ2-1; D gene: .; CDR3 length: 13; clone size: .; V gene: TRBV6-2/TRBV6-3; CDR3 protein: CATIGQIQNEQFF; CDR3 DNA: TGTGCCACCATCGGTCAAATACAGAATGAGCAGTTCTTC
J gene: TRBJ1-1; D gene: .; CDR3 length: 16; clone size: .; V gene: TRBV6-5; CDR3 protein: CASSYFPTTGRTEAFF; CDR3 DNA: TGTGCCAGCAGTTACTTCCCCACGACAGGTCGCACTGAAGCTTTCTTT
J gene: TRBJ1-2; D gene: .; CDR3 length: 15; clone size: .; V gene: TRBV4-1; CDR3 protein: CASSQERNSAYGYTF; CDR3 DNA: TGCGCCAGCAGCCAAGAAAGGAACAGCGCCTATGGCTACACCTTC
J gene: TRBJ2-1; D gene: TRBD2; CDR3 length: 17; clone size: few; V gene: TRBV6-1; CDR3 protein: CASSEVVVAGGYNEQFF; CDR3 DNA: TGTGCCAGCAGTGAAGTGGTAGTAGCGGGGGGATACAATGAGCAGTTCTTC